The 24 T cell receptor beta chains presented below share a single source sample, sequenced in a study of blood T cell repertoires in COVID-19. Profiled with immunoSEQ multiplex PCR; TCRdb holds only in-frame clones, not every one. The sample carries under 300,000 clones, roughly 87% recorded once. The specimen sequenced was peripheral blood. All receptors derive from a man in his sixties who had recovered from COVID-19.

This clone was counted a single time. The rearrangement links TRBV29-1 to TRBJ1-2; weak D call: TRBD1 (5 bases). There are 11 residues in the CDR3. Germline V gives CDR1 SQVTM, CDR2 ANQGSEA. Trimming cost V 3 bases and J 8 bases, with 10 bases left between them. This CDR3 reads CSVDGGRGYTF. The CDR3, as DNA: TGCAGCGTTGACGGGGGTCGGGGCTACACCTTC.

The V call is TRBV7-2, the J call TRBJ2-7; 10 positions match TRBD1. Germline CDR1 reads SGHTA; CDR2 reads FQGNSA. V was clipped by 6 bases and J by 3 bases; unmatched bases: 8. The CDR3 has 15 residues. The CDR3 DNA reads TGTGCCAGCAGTTACCGACAGGGGGCTGTCTACGAGCAGTACTTC. Its protein product is CASSYRQGAVYEQYF.

The chain carries TRBV7-2 and TRBJ1-6; D gene unclear. The germline CDR1 and CDR2 sequences are SGHTA and FQGNSA. V was trimmed by 1 base and J by 8 bases, leaving 6 bases between them. CDR3 length: 13 amino acids. The CDR3 sequence: CASSLGRDSPLHF. CDR3 DNA: TGTGCCAGCAGCTTAGGAAGAGATTCACCCCTCCACTTT.

For this clone: Compared with germline, one end of the junction differs, possibly owing to a read error. The rearrangement joins TRBV5-1 to TRBJ2-7, with D possibly TRBD2 on 5 matching bases. The CDR3 length is 13 residues. The V gene's germline CDR1 is SGHRS and CDR2 YFSETQ. CDR3 sequence (DNA): TGCGCCAGCAGGTTGGACCGGGACTACGAGCAGTACTTC. This gives the protein CASRLDRDYEQYF.

The V and J genes are TRBV6-5 and TRBJ2-5; TRBD1 matches at 7 bases. V was clipped by 6 bases and J by 5 bases; unmatched bases: 12. The length of the CDR3 is 15 residues. Germline V gene data show CDR1 as MNHEY and CDR2 as SVGAGI. CDR3 in DNA: TGTGCCAGCAGGTTGGGGCAGGGGGTCGATGAGACCCAGTACTTC. This translates into CASRLGQGVDETQYF.

The V and J genes are TRBV9 and TRBJ2-3; 7 bases match TRBD1. Looked up from germline, CDR1 is SGDLS and CDR2 is YYNGEE. The CDR3 has 15 amino acids. Trimming took 3 bases from V and 6 from J; bases not matched to a gene: 10. The CDR3 loop is CASSADRAWDDTQYF. The CDR3 nucleotides are TGTGCCAGCAGCGCCGACAGGGCCTGGGATGATACGCAGTATTTT.

This chain connects TRBV21-1 to TRBJ1-4; TRBD1 reflects the table's D call only, with no check against the DNA. TRBV21-1 is tagged as a pseudogene. This CDR3 spans 14 amino acids. The CDR3 DNA sequence: TGTGCCAGCAGCAAGCCGGGACAGGGTGAAAAACTGTTTTTT. It encodes CASSKPGQGEKLFF.

V is TRBV18 and J is TRBJ2-6, with unresolved D. From germline, CDR1 is KGHSH and CDR2 LQKENI. With 1 base removed from V and 1 base from J, the gap between germline ends came to 8 bases. This CDR3 region has 16 residues. The CDR3 spells CASSPRSRSGANVLTF. The CDR3 DNA sequence: TGTGCCAGCTCACCACGGTCGAGATCTGGGGCCAACGTCCTGACTTTC.

The gene calls are TRBV6-5 and TRBJ2-7, with 10 bases identical to TRBD2. Germline V gene sequence: CDR1 MNHEY, CDR2 SVGAGI. After removal of 4 bases from V and 3 bases from J, the junction contained 9 bases not matched to a gene. The CDR3 sequence is 16 residues long. In nucleotides, the CDR3 is TGTGCCAGCAGTTCGAACCCTAGCGGGGGAAACTACGAGCAGTACTTC. This sequence encodes CASSSNPSGGNYEQYF.

The chain is built from TRBV7-9 and TRBJ1-2; a possible D gene is TRBD1 (5 bases). The V gene's germline CDR1 is SEHNR and CDR2 FQNEAQ (reference sequence). V was pared by 0 bases and J by 7 bases, with 6 bases between. This CDR3 is 12 amino acids long. This CDR3 is CASSLAQGGYTF. CDR3 DNA: TGTGCCAGCAGCTTAGCGCAGGGTGGCTACACCTTC.

This clone came up once. The chain couples TRBV6-5 to TRBJ2-3; 7 nucleotides align to TRBD1. The ends lost 7 bases at V and 4 bases at J; junction bases unmatched: 11. The CDR3 totals 15 residues. Germline assignment: CDR1 MNHEY and CDR2 SVGAGI. The CDR3 bases are TGTGCCAGCAACCCGGGACAGTTTTTTTCAGATACGCAGTATTTT. Translation gives CASNPGQFFSDTQYF.

The V call is TRBV21-1, the J call TRBJ1-1; the table's D call, TRBD1, has no DNA check behind it. TRBV21-1 is noted as a pseudogene. The CDR3 loop spans 15 amino acids. CDR3 amino acids: CASSKGGTHNTEAFF. The CDR3 DNA sequence: TGTGCCAGCAGCAAAGGGGGGACACATAACACTGAAGCTTTCTTT.

The chain uses TRBV5-3 and TRBJ1-3, with a weak D call TRBD1 (6 bases). Being an ORF, TRBV5-3 has a function that is uncertain. The ends were cut back, 5 bases at V and 0 bases at J, with 15 bases in the middle. This CDR3 contains 16 residues. CDR3 loop: CARSLDRPCSGNTIYF. The CDR3 DNA follows: TGTGCCAGAAGTCTAGACAGGCCCTGCTCTGGAAACACCATATATTTT.

This clone was seen once. Additional DNA sequences in this sample encode the identical CDR3. This chain links TRBV12-5 with TRBJ2-2, with D possibly TRBD1 on 7 matching bases. V dropped 1 base and J dropped 5 bases, with 11 bases sitting between them. Per the germline V gene, CDR1 is LGHNT and CDR2 is FRNRAP. The CDR3 spans 15 residues. In DNA form, the CDR3 reads TGTGCTAGTGGTTTGGGACAGGGAGGAACCGGGGAGCTGTTTTTT. Encoded protein: CASGLGQGGTGELFF.

The chain joins TRBV20-1 to TRBJ1-2; 7 positions agree with TRBD1. CDR1 and CDR2 (germline): DFQATT, SNEGSKA (reference sequence). After removal of 6 bases from V and 8 bases from J, the junction contained 15 bases not matched to a gene. The CDR3 runs 14 residues. The CDR3 is CSASKGQTYEGYTF. CDR3 bases: TGCAGTGCAAGTAAGGGACAGACCTATGAGGGCTACACCTTC.

The chain links TRBV6-5 to TRBJ2-1; no firm D call. The CDR3 length is 15 residues. Germline V gene lookup returns CDR1 MNHEY and CDR2 SVGAGI. Trimming pared 4 bases from V and 4 bases from J, leaving 14 bases between. CDR3 nucleotides: TGTGCCAGCAGTTTACGACCAGACATGTACAATGAGCAGTTCTTC. Its translation: CASSLRPDMYNEQFF.

V usage is TRBV5-1 and J usage is TRBJ1-2; D gene unclear. This CDR3 spans 13 amino acids. V was shortened by 0 bases and J by 4 bases, with 7 bases between the two germline ends. The germline gives CDR1 SGHRS, CDR2 YFSETQ. The CDR3 region has the DNA TGCGCCAGCAGCTTGGACGGTGCCTATGGCTACACCTTC. It encodes CASSLDGAYGYTF. Full variable domain (rest looked up from reference TRBV5-1 and TRBJ1-2): KAGVTQTPRYLIKTRGQQVTLSCSPISGHRSVSWYQQTPGQGLQFLFEYFSETQRNKGNFPGRFSGRQFSNSRSEMNVSTLELGDSALYLCASSLDGAYGYTFGSGTRLTVV.

This chain joins TRBV30 and TRBJ2-5; 9 bases are a match to TRBD1. V shed 7 bases and J 3 bases; nucleotides not matched to a gene: 9. Germline CDR1 reads GTSNPN; CDR2 reads SVGIG (reference sequence). There are 14 residues in the CDR3. CDR3 nucleotide sequence: TGTGCCTTGACGCCCGGGACAGGGAAAGAGACCCAGTACTTC. Translated, it gives CALTPGTGKETQYF.

The V and J genes are TRBV3-1 (or the pseudogene TRBV3-2) and TRBJ2-4; 7 bases align to TRBD1. With V trimmed by 4 bases and J by 1 base, 7 bases remained unmatched. Germline V CDR1 and CDR2: LGHDT, YNNKEL (reference sequence). CDR3 length: 16 residues. The CDR3 sequence is CASSLRQGVAKNIQYF. The CDR3 DNA reads as TGTGCCAGCAGCCTGAGACAGGGAGTGGCCAAAAACATTCAGTACTTC.

V and J are TRBV2 and TRBJ1-5; perhaps TRBD1 as D (5 bases). The germline gives CDR1 SNHLY, CDR2 FYNNEI. The CDR3 is 14 amino acids. Trimming pared 5 bases from V and 6 bases from J, leaving 14 bases between. CDR3: CASSQLPDSQPQHF. CDR3 DNA sequence: TGTGCCAGCAGTCAACTCCCTGACAGTCAGCCCCAGCATTTT.

This chain's CDR3 is CASSSFANSGNTIYF. The CDR3 DNA reads TGTGCCAGCAGCTCGTTTGCTAACTCTGGAAACACCATATATTTT. The chain employs TRBV5-5 and TRBJ1-3, with D unclear. The germline CDR1 and CDR2 sequences are SGHKS and YYEKEE (reference sequence). V lost 3 bases and J lost 0, with 10 bases in between. The length of the CDR3 is 15 residues.

V is TRBV30 and J is TRBJ2-3; 7 bases fit TRBD1. V shed 1 base, J shed 2 bases, and the junction held 6 bases outside the gene matches. CDR3 length: 15 residues. Germline V gene data show CDR1 as GTSNPN and CDR2 as SVGIG (reference sequence). As DNA, the CDR3 is TGTGCCTGGAGTGAGGGGGCGGTTTCCACAGATACGCAGTATTTT. Amino acid sequence: CAWSEGAVSTDTQYF.

This chain uses TRBV19 with TRBJ1-4; TRBD1 aligns across 7 bases. The CDR3 runs to 14 residues. CDR1 is LNHDA and CDR2 is SQIVND in the germline V gene (reference sequence). Losses at the gene ends were 3 bases for V and 4 bases for J; bases not matched to a gene: 2. CDR3 DNA sequence: TGTGCCAGTAGTATGGGACAGTTTAATGAAAAACTGTTTTTT. Amino acid sequence: CASSMGQFNEKLFF.

V and J are TRBV18 and TRBJ1-3, with D perhaps TRBD1 (6 bases). V lost 3 bases and J lost 0, with 12 bases in between. Germline CDR1 KGHSH, CDR2 LQKENI. The CDR3 consists of 16 residues. The CDR3 loop reads CASSPSTGLSGNTIYF. In DNA form, the CDR3 reads TGTGCCAGCTCACCCTCGACAGGACTCTCTGGAAACACCATATATTTT.